This TCR beta chain was captured in a study of blood T cell repertoires in COVID-19. CDR3 length equals 13 residues. Germline assignment: CDR1 KGHSH and CDR2 LQKENI. V lost 8 bases and J 2 bases, leaving 12 bases between the germline ends. The assay was immunoSEQ multiplex PCR, and TCRdb's table has in-frame clones only and misses some. The table records 83,000 or so clones, roughly 86% of them present only once. The V and J genes are TRBV18 and TRBJ1-1; possibly TRBD1 for D (6 bases). Sequencing was carried out using peripheral blood. This sequence originates from a human donor in a cohort sampled during active COVID-19. CDR3 nucleotide sequence: TGTGCCAGCACCTGGACAGCCAACACTGAAGCTTTCTTT. Protein product: CASTWTANTEAFF.